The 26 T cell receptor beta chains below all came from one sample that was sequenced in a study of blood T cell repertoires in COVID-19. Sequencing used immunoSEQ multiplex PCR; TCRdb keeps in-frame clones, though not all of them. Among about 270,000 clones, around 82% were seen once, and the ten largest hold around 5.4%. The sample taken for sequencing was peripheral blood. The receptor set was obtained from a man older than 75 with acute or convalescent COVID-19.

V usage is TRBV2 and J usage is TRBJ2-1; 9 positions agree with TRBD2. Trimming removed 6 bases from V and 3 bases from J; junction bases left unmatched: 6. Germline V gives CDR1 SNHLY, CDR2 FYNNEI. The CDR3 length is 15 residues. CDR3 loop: CASRAGTSIYNEQFF. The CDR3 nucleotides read TGTGCCAGCAGGGCCGGGACTAGCATCTACAATGAGCAGTTCTTC.

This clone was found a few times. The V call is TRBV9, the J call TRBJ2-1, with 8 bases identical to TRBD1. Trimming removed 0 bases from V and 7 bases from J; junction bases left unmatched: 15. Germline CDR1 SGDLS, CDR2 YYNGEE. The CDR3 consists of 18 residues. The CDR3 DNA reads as TGTGCCAGCAGCGTAGCCCCTGAAGCTCTCACAGGGGGGAATGAGCAGTTCTTC. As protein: CASSVAPEALTGGNEQFF.

CDR3 residues: CATSELGQGKQFF. As DNA, the CDR3 is TGTGCCACCAGTGAACTCGGACAGGGGAAGCAGTTCTTC. The chain carries TRBV24-1 and TRBJ2-1, with 9 bases lining up with TRBD1. Germline values: CDR1 KGHDR, CDR2 SFDVKD. V shed 4 bases and J 11 bases; nucleotides not matched to a gene: 5. This CDR3 is 13 amino acids long.

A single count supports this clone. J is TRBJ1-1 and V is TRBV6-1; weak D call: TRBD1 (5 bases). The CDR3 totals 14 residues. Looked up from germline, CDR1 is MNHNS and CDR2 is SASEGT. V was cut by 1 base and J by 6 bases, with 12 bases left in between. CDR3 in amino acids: CASSEVKGVAEAFF. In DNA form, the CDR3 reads TGTGCCAGCAGTGAAGTGAAAGGGGTCGCTGAAGCTTTCTTT.

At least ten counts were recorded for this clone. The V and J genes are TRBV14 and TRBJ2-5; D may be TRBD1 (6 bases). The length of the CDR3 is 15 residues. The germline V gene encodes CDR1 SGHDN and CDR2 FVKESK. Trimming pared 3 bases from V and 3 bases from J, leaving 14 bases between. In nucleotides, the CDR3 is TGTGCCAGCAGCCAGGTGACAGGAAAGAAAGAGACCCAGTACTTC. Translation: CASSQVTGKKETQYF. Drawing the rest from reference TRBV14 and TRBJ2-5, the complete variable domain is EAGVTQFPSHSVIEKGQTVTLRCDPISGHDNLYWYRRVMGKEIKFLLHFVKESKQDESGMPNNRFLAERTGGTYSTLKVQPAELEDSGVYFCASSQVTGKKETQYFGPGTRLLVL.

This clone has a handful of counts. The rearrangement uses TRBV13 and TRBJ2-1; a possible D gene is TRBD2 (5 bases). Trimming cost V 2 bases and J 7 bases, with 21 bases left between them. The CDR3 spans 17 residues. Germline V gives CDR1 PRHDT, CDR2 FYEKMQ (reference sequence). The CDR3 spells CASSLSSGILRINEQFF. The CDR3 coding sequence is TGTGCCAGCAGCTTATCGTCCGGGATCCTTAGAATTAATGAGCAGTTCTTC.

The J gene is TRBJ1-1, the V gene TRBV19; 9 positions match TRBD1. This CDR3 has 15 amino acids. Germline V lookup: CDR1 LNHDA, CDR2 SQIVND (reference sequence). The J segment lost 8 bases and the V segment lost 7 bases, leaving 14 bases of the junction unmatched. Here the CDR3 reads CASIPPGTGRVEAFF. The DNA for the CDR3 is TGTGCCAGTATCCCTCCCGGGACAGGGAGGGTAGAAGCTTTCTTT.

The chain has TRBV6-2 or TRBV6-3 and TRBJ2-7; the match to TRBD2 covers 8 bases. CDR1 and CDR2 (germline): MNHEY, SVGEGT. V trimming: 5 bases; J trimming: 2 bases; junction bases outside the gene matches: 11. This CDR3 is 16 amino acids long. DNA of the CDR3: TGTGCCAGCAGTCGTCCGGGGGGGCGGACCCCCTACGAGCAGTACTTC. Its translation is CASSRPGGRTPYEQYF.

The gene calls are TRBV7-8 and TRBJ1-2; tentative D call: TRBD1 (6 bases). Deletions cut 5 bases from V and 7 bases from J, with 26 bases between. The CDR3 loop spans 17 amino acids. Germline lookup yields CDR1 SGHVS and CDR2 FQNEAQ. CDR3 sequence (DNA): TGTGCCAGCAGCCCCCGCTTTAGCCAGACAGGAGAAGGTGGCTACACCTTC. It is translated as CASSPRFSQTGEGGYTF.

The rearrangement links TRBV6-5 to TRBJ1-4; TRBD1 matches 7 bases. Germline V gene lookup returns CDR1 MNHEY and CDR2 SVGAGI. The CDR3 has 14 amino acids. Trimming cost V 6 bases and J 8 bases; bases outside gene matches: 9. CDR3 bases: TGTGCCAGCAGCATCAGGGGGAGGAAGGAAAAACTGTTTTTT. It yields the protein CASSIRGRKEKLFF.

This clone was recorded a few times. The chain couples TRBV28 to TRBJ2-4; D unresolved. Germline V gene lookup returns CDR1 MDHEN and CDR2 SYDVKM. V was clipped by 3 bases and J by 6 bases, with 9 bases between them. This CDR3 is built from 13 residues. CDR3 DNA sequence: TGTGCCAGCAGTTTTTCGGTACCAAACATTCAGTACTTC. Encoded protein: CASSFSVPNIQYF.

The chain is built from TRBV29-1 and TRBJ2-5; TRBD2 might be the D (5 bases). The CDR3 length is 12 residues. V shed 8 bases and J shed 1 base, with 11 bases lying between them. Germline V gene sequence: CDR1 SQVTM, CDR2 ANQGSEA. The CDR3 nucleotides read TGCAGCTTAGGACTCAGCCAAGAGACCCAGTACTTC. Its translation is CSLGLSQETQYF.

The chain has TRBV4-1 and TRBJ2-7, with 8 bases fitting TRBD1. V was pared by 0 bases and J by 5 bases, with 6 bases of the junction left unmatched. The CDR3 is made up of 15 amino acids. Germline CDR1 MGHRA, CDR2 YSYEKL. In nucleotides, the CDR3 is TGCGCCAGCAGCCAAGATAGGACAGGGAAAGACGAGCAGTACTTC. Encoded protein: CASSQDRTGKDEQYF.

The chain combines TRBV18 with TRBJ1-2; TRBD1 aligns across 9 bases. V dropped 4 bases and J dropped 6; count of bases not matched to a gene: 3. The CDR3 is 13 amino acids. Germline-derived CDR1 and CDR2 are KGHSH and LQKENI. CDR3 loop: CASSQDRGDGYTF. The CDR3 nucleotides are TGTGCCAGCTCACAGGACAGGGGCGATGGCTACACCTTC. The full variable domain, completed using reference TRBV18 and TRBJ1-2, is NAGVMQNPRHLVRRRGQEARLRCSPMKGHSHVYWYRQLPEEGLKFMVYLQKENIIDESGMPKERFSAEFPKEGPSILRIQQVVRGDSAAYFCASSQDRGDGYTFGSGTRLTVV.

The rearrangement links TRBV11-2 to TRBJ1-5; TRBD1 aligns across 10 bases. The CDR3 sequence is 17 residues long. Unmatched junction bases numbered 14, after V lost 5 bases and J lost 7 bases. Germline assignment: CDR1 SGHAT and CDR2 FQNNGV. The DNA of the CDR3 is TGTGCCAGCAGCCCCCACTGGGACAGGGGCCGGGTACAGCCCCAGCATTTT. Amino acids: CASSPHWDRGRVQPQHF.

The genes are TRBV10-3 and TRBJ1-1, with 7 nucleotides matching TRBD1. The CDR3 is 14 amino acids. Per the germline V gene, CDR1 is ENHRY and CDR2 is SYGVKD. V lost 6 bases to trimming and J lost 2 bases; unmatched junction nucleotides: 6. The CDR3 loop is CAIRGTAKNTEAFF. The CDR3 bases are TGTGCCATCAGGGGGACAGCAAAAAACACTGAAGCTTTCTTT.

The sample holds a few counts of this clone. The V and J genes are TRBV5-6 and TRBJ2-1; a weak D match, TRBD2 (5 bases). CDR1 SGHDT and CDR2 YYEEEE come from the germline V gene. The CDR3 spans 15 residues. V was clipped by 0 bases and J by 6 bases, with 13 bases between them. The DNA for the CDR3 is TGTGCCAGCAGCTTGGGTGCTAGCCGTCGCAATGAGCAGTTCTTC. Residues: CASSLGASRRNEQFF.

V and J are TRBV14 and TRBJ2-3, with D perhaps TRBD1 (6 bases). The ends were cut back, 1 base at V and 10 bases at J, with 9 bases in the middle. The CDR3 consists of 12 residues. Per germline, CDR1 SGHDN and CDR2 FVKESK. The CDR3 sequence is CASSQVGAAQYF. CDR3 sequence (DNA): TGTGCCAGCAGCCAAGTGGGGGCTGCGCAGTATTTT.

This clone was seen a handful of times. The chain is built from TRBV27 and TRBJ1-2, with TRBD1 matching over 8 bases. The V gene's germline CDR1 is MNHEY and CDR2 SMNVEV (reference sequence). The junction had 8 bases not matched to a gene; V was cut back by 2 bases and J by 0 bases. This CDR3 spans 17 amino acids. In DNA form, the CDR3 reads TGTGCCAGCAGTTTAACAGGGGGGAAAAATCCTAACTATGGCTACACCTTC. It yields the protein CASSLTGGKNPNYGYTF.

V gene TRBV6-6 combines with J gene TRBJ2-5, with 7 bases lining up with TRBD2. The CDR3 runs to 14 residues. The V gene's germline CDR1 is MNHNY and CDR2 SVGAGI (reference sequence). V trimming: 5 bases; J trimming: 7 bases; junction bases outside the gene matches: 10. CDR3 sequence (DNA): TGTGCCAGCAGTCCCTTGGCGGGAGAGGCGACCCAGTACTTC. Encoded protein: CASSPLAGEATQYF.

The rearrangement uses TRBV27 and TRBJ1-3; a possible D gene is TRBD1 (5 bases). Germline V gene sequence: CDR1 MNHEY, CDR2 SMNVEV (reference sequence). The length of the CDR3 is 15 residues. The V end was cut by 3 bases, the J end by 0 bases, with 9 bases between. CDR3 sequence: CASSLGGDSGNTIYF. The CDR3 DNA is TGTGCCAGCAGTTTGGGGGGGGACTCTGGAAACACCATATATTTT.

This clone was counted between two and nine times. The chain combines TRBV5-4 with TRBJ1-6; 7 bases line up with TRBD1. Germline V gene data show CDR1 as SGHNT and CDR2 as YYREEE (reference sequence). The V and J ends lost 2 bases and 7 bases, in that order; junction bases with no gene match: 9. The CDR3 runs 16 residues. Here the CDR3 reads CASSLLHGTVNSPLHF. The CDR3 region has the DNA TGTGCCAGCAGCTTATTACACGGGACAGTGAATTCACCCCTCCACTTT.

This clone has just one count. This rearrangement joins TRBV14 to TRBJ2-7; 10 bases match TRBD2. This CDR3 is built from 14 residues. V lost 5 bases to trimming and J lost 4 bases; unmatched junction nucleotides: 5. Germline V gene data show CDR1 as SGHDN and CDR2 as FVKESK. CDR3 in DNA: TGTGCCAGCAGCTCAAGCGGGGGGGTATACGAGCAGTACTTC. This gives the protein CASSSSGGVYEQYF.

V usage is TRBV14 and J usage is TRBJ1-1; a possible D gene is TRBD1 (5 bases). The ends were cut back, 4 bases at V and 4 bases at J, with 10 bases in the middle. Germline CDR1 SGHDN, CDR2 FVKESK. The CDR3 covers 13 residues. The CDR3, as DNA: TGTGCCAGCAGCCGGCAGGGTTTCACTGAAGCTTTCTTT. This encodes CASSRQGFTEAFF.

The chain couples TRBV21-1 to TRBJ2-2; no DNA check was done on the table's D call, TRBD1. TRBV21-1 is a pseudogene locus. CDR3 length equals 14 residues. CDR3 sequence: CASSKGTDTGELFF. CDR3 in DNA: TGTGCCAGCAGCAAGGGGACAGACACCGGGGAGCTGTTTTTT.

CDR3 in amino acids: CASSRNTGELFF. CDR3 in DNA: TGTGCCAGCAGTCGGAACACCGGGGAGCTGTTTTTT. The chain is built from TRBV2 and TRBJ2-2; D call uncertain. CDR1 and CDR2 from the germline V gene are SNHLY and FYNNEI. This CDR3 is built from 12 residues. The V and J ends lost 5 bases and 1 base respectively, with 2 bases between them.